This T cell receptor (beta chain) was captured by sequencing in a study of cytomegalovirus exposure and HLA in healthy donors. Trimming removed 3 bases at V and 1 base at J, with 7 bases between. This CDR3 is built from 12 residues. Germline assignment: CDR1 SQVTM and CDR2 ANQGSEA. Regarding this clone: The target antigen is unknown.

The PCR had 60 Vbeta and 13 Jbeta primers. Profiling relied on immunoSEQ multiplex PCR, and the TCRdb table lists in-frame clones only, not all of them. The sample has under 200,000 clones; 60% to 80% are singletons. Points from the study as a whole: In a later analysis, TCR beta V- and J-gene trimming was associated with a missense DCLRE1C variant. Many donors carried some public TCRs, although rarity characterized most TCR sequences.

The receptor comes from a woman aged 40 to 49 in good health and CMV-seropositive. Specimen: PBMCs. The chain links TRBV29-1 to TRBJ2-7; no firm D call. In DNA, the CDR3 is TGCAGCGTTGAGGCACAGTCCTACGAGCAGTACTTC. This gives the protein CSVEAQSYEQYF.